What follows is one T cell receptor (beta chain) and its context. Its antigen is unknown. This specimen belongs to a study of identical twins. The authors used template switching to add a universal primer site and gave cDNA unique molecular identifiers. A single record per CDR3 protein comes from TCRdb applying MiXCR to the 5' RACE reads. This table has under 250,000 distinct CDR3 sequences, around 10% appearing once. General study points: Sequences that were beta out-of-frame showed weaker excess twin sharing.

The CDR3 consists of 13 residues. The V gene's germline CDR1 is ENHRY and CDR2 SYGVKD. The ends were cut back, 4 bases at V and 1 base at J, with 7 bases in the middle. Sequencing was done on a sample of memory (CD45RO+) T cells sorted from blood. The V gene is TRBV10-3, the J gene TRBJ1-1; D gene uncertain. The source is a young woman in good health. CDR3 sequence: CAISGGGNTEAFF. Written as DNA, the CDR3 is TGTGCCATCAGTGGAGGCGGGAACACTGAAGCTTTCTTT.